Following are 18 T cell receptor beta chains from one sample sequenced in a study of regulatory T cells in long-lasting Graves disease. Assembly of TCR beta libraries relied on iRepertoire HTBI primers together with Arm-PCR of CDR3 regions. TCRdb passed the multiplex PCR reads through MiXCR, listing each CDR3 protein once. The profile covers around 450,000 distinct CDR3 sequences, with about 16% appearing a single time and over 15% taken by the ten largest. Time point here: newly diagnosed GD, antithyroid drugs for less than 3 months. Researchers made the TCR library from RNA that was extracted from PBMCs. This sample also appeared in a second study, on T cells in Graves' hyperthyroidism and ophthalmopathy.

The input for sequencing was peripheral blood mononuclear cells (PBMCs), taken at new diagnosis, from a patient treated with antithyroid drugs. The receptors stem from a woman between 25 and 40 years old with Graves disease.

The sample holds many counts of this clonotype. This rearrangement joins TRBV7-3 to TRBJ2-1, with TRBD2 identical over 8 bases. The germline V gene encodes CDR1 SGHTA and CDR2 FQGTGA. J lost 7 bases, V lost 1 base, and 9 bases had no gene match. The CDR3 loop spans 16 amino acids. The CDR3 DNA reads TGTGCCAGCAGCTTAAAGTTTGGACTAGCCATGAATGAGCAGTTCTTC. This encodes CASSLKFGLAMNEQFF.

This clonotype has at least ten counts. The CDR3 sequence is CSVRRGDYEQYF. CDR3 DNA: TGCAGCGTGCGGAGGGGCGACTACGAGCAGTACTTC. The rearrangement links TRBV29-1 to TRBJ2-7, with D perhaps TRBD2 (6 bases). The CDR3 covers 12 residues. V dropped 6 bases and J dropped 3 bases, with 12 bases sitting between them. The germline gives CDR1 SQVTM, CDR2 ANQGSEA.

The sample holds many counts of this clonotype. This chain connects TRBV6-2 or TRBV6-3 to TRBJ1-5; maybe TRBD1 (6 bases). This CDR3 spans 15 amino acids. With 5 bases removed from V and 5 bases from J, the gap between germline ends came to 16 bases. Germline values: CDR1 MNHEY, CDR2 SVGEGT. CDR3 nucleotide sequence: TGTGCCAGCAGTGGCAGACAGGCTCGGGATCAGCCCCAGCATTTT. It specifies CASSGRQARDQPQHF.

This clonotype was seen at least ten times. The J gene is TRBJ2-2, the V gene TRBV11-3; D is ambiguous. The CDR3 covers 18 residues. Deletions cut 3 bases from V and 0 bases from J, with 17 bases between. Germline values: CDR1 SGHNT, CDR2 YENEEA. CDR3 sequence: CASSFPLTLAANTGELFF. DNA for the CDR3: TGTGCCAGCAGCTTTCCCCTTACTCTGGCCGCGAACACCGGGGAGCTGTTTTTT.

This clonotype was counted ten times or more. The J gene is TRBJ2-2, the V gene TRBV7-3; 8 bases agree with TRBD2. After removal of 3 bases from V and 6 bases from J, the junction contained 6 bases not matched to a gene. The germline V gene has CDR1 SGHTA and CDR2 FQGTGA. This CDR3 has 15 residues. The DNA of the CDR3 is TGTGCCAGCAGCTTCACAAGCGGGAGATCCGGGGAGCTGTTTTTT. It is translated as CASSFTSGRSGELFF.

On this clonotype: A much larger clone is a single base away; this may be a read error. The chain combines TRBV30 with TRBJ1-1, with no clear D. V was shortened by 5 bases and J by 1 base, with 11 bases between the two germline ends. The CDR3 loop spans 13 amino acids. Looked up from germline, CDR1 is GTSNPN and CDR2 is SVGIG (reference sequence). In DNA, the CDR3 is TGTGCCTGGCGTATCTCCGGGAACACTGAAGCTTTCTTT. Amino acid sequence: CAWRISGNTEAFF. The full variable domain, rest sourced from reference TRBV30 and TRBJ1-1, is SQTIHQWPATLVQPVGSPLSLECTVEGTSNPNLYWYRQAAGRGLQLLFYSVGIGQISSEVPQNLSASRPQDRQFILSSKKLLLSDSGFYLCAWRISGNTEAFFGQGTRLTVV.

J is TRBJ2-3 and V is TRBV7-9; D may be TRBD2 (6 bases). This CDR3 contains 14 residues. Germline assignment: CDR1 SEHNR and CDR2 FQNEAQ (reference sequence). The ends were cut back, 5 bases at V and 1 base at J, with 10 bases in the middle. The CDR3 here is CASSGTFGTDTQYF. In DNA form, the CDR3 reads TGTGCCAGCAGCGGGACTTTCGGCACAGATACGCAGTATTTT.

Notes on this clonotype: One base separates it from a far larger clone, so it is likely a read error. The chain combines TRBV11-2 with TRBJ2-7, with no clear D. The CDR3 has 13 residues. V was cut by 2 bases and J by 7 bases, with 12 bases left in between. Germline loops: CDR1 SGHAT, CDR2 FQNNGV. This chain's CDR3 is CASSLTIYNEQYF. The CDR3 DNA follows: TGTGCCAGCAGCTTAACCATATACAATGAGCAGTACTTC.

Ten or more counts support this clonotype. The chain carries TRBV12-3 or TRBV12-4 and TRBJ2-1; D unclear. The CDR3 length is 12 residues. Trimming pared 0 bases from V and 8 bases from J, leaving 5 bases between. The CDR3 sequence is CASSLAIDEQFF. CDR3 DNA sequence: TGTGCCAGCAGTTTAGCGATCGATGAGCAGTTCTTC.

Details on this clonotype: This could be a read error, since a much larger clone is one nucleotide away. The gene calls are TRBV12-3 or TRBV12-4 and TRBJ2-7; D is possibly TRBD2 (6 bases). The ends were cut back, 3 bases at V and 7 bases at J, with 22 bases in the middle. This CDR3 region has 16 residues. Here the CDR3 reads CASSFWGLAFYNEQYF. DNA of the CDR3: TGTGCCAGCAGTTTTTGGGGTCTAGCGTTTTACAATGAGCAGTACTTC.

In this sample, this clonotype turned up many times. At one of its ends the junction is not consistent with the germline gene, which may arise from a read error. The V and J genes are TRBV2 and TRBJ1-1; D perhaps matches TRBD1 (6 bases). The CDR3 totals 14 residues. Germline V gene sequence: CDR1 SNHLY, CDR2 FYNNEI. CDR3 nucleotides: TGTGCCAGCACAAAAGGGGGGCGAATCACTGAAGCCTTCTTT. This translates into CASTKGGRITEAFF.

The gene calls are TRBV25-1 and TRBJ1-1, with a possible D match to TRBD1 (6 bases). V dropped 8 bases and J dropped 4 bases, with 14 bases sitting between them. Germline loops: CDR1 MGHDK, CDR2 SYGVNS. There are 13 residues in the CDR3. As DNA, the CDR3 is TGTGCCAGCTCCTACAGGGTTGGCACTGAAGCTTTCTTT. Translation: CASSYRVGTEAFF.

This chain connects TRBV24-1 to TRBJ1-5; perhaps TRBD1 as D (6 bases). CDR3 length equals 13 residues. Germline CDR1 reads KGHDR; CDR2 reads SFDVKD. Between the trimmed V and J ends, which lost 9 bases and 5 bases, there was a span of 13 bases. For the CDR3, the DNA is TGTGCCACCCAGTTTGGACAGTATCAGCCCCAGCATTTT. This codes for CATQFGQYQPQHF.

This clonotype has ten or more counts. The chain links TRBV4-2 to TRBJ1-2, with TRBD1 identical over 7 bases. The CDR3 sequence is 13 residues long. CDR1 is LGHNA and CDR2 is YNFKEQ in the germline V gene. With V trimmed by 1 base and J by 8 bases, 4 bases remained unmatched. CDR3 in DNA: TGTGCCAGCAGCCAAGGAGGGGGCGAGGGCTACACCTTC. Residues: CASSQGGGEGYTF.

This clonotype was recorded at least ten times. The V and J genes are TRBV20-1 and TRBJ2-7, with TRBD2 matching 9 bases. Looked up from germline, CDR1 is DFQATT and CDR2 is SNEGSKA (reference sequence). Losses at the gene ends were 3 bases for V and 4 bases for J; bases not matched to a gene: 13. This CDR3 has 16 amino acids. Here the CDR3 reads CSASRSSGNPGYEQYF. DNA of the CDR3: TGCAGTGCTAGTAGGTCTAGCGGGAACCCGGGTTACGAGCAGTACTTC.

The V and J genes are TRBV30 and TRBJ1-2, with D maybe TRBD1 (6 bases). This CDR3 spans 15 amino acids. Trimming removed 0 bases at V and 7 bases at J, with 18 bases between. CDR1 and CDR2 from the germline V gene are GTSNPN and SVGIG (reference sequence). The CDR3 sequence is CAWSVPSQGRRGYTF. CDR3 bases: TGTGCCTGGAGTGTCCCCAGTCAGGGGAGGCGTGGCTACACCTTC.

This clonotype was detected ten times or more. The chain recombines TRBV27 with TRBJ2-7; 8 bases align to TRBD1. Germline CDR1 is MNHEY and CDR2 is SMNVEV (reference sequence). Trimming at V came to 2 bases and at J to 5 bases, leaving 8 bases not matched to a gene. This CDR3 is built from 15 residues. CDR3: CASSLGGYRGDEQYF. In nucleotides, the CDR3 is TGTGCCAGCAGTTTAGGAGGCTACAGGGGGGACGAGCAGTACTTC.

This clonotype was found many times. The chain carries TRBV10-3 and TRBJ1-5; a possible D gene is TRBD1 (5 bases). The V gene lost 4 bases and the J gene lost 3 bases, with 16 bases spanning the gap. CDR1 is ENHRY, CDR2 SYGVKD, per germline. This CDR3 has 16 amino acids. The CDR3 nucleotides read TGTGCCATCAGTGGCGGGGAATCAGGGAACAATCAGCCCCAGCATTTT. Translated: CAISGGESGNNQPQHF.